Below, 7 T cell receptor beta chains from the same sample are listed, as sequenced in a study of radiation and T cells in renal cell carcinoma. Using immunoSEQ multiplex PCR, the repertoire was profiled, and TCRdb retains in-frame clones only, with some absent. The sample lists about 88,000 clones, 70% to 90% occurring once. The time point is: baseline pretreatment blood. Indicated treatment: 15 Gy SBRT to primary tumor, nephrectomy 4 weeks later. Material: blood, obtained from a patient whose treatment included radiotherapy and nephrectomy. These receptors were obtained from a man aged 50-59 years with renal cell carcinoma.

A few counts support this clone. This chain links TRBV11-3 with TRBJ1-5; TRBD1 aligns across 8 bases. Trimming took 4 bases from V and 0 from J; bases not matched to a gene: 2. The CDR3 consists of 15 residues. Germline CDR1 is SGHNT and CDR2 is YENEEA. CDR3 DNA sequence: TGTGCCAGCAGCTCGACAGGGGTTAGCAATCAGCCCCAGCATTTT. It translates to CASSSTGVSNQPQHF.

The chain carries TRBV19 and TRBJ1-2, with 8 nucleotides matching TRBD1. The J segment lost 4 bases and the V segment lost 6 bases, leaving 10 bases of the junction unmatched. Germline V gives CDR1 LNHDA, CDR2 SQIVND (reference sequence). This CDR3 region has 15 residues. The CDR3 DNA sequence: TGTGCCAGTAGGATCGGACAGGGAGGATCCTATGGCTACACCTTC. This sequence encodes CASRIGQGGSYGYTF.

This rearrangement joins TRBV30 to TRBJ2-7, with no clear D. V lost 5 bases and J 3 bases, leaving 11 bases between the germline ends. Germline V lookup: CDR1 GTSNPN, CDR2 SVGIG (reference sequence). The CDR3 is 12 residues long. This CDR3 reads CAWQVSHYEQYF. Written as DNA, the CDR3 is TGTGCCTGGCAGGTTAGCCACTACGAGCAGTACTTC.

The rearrangement uses TRBV28 and TRBJ2-3, with D unresolved. The germline V and J ends were trimmed by 2 bases and 6 bases, with 6 bases remaining between them. Germline-derived CDR1 and CDR2 are MDHEN and SYDVKM. The CDR3 sequence is 12 residues long. CDR3: CASSLAGDTQYF. The CDR3 nucleotides are TGTGCCAGCAGTTTAGCTGGGGATACGCAGTATTTT.

This clone was recorded once. The chain employs TRBV5-1 and TRBJ2-5; TRBD1 matches at 10 bases. Germline trimming cut 2 bases from V and 4 bases from J; bases unmatched to any gene: 8. This CDR3 has 16 residues. Germline V gene lookup returns CDR1 SGHRS and CDR2 YFSETQ. The CDR3 is CASSLRQGALGETQYF. CDR3 bases: TGCGCCAGCAGCTTACGACAGGGGGCGTTGGGAGAGACCCAGTACTTC.

The rearrangement uses TRBV29-1 and TRBJ1-2; tentative D call: TRBD1 (5 bases). The ends were cut back, 8 bases at V and 1 base at J, with 20 bases in the middle. Germline V CDR1 and CDR2: SQVTM, ANQGSEA. The CDR3 is 15 residues long. The CDR3 region is CSTGDGFLGNYGYTF. CDR3 nucleotide sequence: TGCAGCACGGGGGATGGCTTTCTCGGTAACTATGGCTACACCTTC.

The genes are TRBV5-1 and TRBJ2-1; 7 bases line up with TRBD2. The CDR3 runs 15 residues. CDR1 is SGHRS and CDR2 is YFSETQ in the germline V gene. The trim removed 3 bases at V and 9 bases at J, leaving 12 bases unmatched. The CDR3, as DNA: TGCGCCAGCAGCTCCCGCGCGGGGGTATTCGTTGAGCAGTTCTTC. It yields the protein CASSSRAGVFVEQFF.